This T cell receptor (beta chain) came from a study of cytomegalovirus exposure and HLA in healthy donors. Germline V gives CDR1 SGDLS, CDR2 YYNGEE. Trimming at V came to 0 bases and at J to 3 bases, leaving 6 bases not matched to a gene. There are 16 residues in the CDR3. Primers for the PCR totalled 60 Vbeta and 13 Jbeta. The repertoire was sequenced with immunoSEQ multiplex PCR; TCRdb's copy has only in-frame clones and lacks some. The sample carries some 200,000 clones, around four fifths recorded once. The TCR originated in a female donor in good health and CMV-seronegative. The chain couples TRBV9 to TRBJ2-1; 7 bases are a match to TRBD1. Input material: PBMCs. This CDR3 is CASSVVDRVGYNEQFF. The DNA of the CDR3 is TGTGCCAGCAGCGTAGTAGACAGGGTTGGCTACAATGAGCAGTTCTTC.